This T cell receptor beta chain comes out of a study of early T cells in non-severe SARS-CoV-2 infection. For the study at large: From unsorted whole blood, bulk RNA was sequenced, and the chains remained unpaired.

This clonotype was observed at least ten times. The antigen is not known. V lost 1 base and J lost 5, with 9 bases in between. There are 13 residues in the CDR3. Per germline, CDR1 SQVTM and CDR2 ANQGSEA. Findings and caveats of the study: Matches to VDJdb favored anti-spike CD8 responses and missed private and CD4 specificities.

TCRdb analysed the 5' RACE reads with MiXCR anew, one entry per CDR3 protein. The table has about 18,000 distinct CDR3 sequences, approximately 6.1% seen once; the top ten hold around 5.8%. The receptor was isolated from an adult who was a healthcare worker with PCR-confirmed SARS-CoV-2 infection or an uninfected control (not recorded which). The sample consisted of whole blood. The chain combines TRBV29-1 with TRBJ2-1; D is unclear. Here the CDR3 reads CSVEVGPNNEQFF. CDR3 in DNA: TGCAGCGTTGAAGTAGGCCCAAACAATGAGCAGTTCTTC.